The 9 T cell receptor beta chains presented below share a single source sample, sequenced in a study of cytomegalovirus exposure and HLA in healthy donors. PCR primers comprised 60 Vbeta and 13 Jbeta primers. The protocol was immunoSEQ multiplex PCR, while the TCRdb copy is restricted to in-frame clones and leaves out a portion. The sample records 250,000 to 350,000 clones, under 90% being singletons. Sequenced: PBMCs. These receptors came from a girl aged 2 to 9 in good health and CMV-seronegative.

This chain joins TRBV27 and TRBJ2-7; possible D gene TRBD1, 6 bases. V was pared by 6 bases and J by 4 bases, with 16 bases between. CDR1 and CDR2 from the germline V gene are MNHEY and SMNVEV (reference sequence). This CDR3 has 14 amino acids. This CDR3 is CASRAEGRGYEQYF. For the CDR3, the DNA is TGTGCCAGCAGGGCCGAGGGCAGGGGATACGAGCAGTACTTC.

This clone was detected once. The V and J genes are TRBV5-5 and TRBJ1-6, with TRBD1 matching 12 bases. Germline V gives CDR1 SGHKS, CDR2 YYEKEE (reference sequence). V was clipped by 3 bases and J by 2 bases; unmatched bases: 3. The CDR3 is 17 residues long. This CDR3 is CASSSGQGATYNSPLHF. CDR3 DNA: TGTGCCAGCAGCTCGGGACAGGGGGCAACCTATAATTCACCCCTCCACTTT.

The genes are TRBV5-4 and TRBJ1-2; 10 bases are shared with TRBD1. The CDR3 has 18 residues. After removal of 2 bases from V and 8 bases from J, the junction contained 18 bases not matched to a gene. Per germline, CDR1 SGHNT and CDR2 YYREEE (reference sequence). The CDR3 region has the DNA TGTGCCAGCAGCTTAAGGGGGACAGGGGCCCCCCGCGGTTTGGGCTACACCTTC. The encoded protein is CASSLRGTGAPRGLGYTF.

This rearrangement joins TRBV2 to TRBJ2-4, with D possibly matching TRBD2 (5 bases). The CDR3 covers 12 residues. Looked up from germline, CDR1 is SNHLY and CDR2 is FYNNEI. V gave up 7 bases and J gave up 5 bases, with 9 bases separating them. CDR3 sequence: CASNDYQNIQYF. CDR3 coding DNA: TGTGCCAGCAACGACTACCAAAACATTCAGTACTTC.

The CDR3 loop reads CASSFRGDEKLFF. CDR3 DNA sequence: TGTGCCAGCAGCTTTCGCGGGGATGAAAAACTGTTTTTT. The V gene is TRBV7-9, the J gene TRBJ1-4, with D hard to call. The CDR3 contains 13 residues. Germline V CDR1 and CDR2: SEHNR, FQNEAQ (reference sequence). V shed 3 bases and J shed 6 bases, with 8 bases lying between them. The entire variable domain, with the rest obtained from reference TRBV7-9 and TRBJ1-4, is as follows: DTGVSQNPRHKITKRGQNVTFRCDPISEHNRLYWYRQTLGQGPEFLTYFQNEAQLEKSRLLSDRFSAERPKGSFSTLEIQRTEQGDSAMYLCASSFRGDEKLFFGSGTQLSVL.

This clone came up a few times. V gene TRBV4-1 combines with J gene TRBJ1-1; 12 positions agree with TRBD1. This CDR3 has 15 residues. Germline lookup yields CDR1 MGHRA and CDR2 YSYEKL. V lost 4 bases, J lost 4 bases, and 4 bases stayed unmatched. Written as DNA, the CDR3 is TGCGCCAGCAGCCTGGGACAGGGGGCCGTCACTGAAGCTTTCTTT. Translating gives CASSLGQGAVTEAFF.

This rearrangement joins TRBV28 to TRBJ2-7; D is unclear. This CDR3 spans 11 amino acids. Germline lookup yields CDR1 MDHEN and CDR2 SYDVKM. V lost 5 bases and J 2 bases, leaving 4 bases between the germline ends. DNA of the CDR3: TGTGCCAGCAGTACACCCTACGAGCAGTACTTC. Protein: CASSTPYEQYF.

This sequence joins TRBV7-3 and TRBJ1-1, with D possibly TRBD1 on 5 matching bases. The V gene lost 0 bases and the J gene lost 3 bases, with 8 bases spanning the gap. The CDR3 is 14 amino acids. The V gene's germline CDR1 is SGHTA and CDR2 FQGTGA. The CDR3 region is CASSLTGVDTEAFF. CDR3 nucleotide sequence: TGTGCCAGCAGCTTAACAGGGGTGGACACTGAAGCTTTCTTT.

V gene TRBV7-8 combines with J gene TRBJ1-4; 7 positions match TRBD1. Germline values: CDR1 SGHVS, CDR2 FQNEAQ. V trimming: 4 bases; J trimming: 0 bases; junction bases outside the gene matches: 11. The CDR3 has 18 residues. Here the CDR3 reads CASSSNRGSRTTNEKLFF. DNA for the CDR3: TGTGCCAGCAGCTCAAACAGGGGCTCTCGGACAACTAATGAAAAACTGTTTTTT.